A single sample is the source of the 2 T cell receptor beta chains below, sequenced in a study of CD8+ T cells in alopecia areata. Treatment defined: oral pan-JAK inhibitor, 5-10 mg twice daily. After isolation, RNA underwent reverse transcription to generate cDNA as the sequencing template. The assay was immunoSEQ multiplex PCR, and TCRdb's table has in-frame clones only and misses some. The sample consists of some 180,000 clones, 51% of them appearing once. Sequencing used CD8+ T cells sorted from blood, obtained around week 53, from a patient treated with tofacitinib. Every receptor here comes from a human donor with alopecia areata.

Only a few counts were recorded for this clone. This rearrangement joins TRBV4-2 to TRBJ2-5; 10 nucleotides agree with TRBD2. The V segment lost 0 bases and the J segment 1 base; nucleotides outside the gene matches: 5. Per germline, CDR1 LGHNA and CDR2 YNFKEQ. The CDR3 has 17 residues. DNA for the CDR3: TGTGCCAGCAGCCAAGATTTCCAGCGGGGGGGCCAAGAGACCCAGTACTTC. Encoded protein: CASSQDFQRGGQETQYF.

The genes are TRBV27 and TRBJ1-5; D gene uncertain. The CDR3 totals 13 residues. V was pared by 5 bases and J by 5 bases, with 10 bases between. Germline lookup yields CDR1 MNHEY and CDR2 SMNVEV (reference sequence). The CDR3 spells CASSNNGDQPQHF. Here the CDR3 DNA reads TGTGCCAGCAGTAACAATGGGGATCAGCCCCAGCATTTT.